The sequence of this T cell receptor (beta chain) was determined in a study of T cell responses to AZD1222 COVID-19 vaccine. Study conclusions and caveats: The sample set comprised mostly white British donors with more females, and clonal diversity was possibly underestimated.

J was trimmed by 5 bases and V by 0 bases; bases with no gene match: 2. The germline V gene encodes CDR1 SGDLS and CDR2 YYNGEE. The CDR3 sequence is 15 residues long. Sequenced by immunoSEQ multiplex PCR; TCRdb stores in-frame clones only, minus some. The table has about 120,000 clones, 88% seen once; the top ten hold over 3%. Remarks on this clone: Antigen unknown.

The chain links TRBV9 to TRBJ1-1; 12 bases map to TRBD1. The sequence was collected from an adult in good health. The specimen was peripheral blood, collected on day 0 of AZD1222 vaccination. This CDR3 reads CASSVGDRGRTEAFF. The CDR3 DNA sequence: TGTGCCAGCAGCGTAGGGGACAGGGGGCGGACTGAAGCTTTCTTT. Using reference TRBV9 and TRBJ1-1 for the parts outside the CDR3, the full variable domain is DSGVTQTPKHLITATGQRVTLRCSPRSGDLSVYWYQQSLDQGLQFLIQYYNGEERAKGNILERFSAQQFPDLHSELNLSSLELGDSALYFCASSVGDRGRTEAFFGQGTRLTVV.